This passage covers 10 T cell receptor beta chains from one sample sequenced in a study of T cells in Graves' hyperthyroidism and ophthalmopathy. TCR beta CDR3 regions were amplified from RNA. The HTBI primer set was used in a first-round RT-PCR of the TCR CDR3. TCRdb analysed the multiplex PCR reads with MiXCR anew, one entry per CDR3 protein. Of 470,000 or so distinct CDR3 sequences listed, more than 20% are singletons. The source material was blood. Receptor source: a man in his late teens or twenties with Graves' hyperthyroidism.

This clonotype came up many times. The rearrangement uses TRBV28 and TRBJ2-5; D tentatively reads TRBD1 or TRBD2 (5 bases each). Per germline, CDR1 MDHEN and CDR2 SYDVKM. CDR3 size: 15 residues. V lost 5 bases, J lost 0 bases, and 13 bases lay in between. The CDR3 loop reads CASSPVGTYQETQYF. The DNA for the CDR3 is TGTGCCAGCAGTCCTGTCGGGACGTACCAAGAGACCCAGTACTTC.

This clonotype was recorded many times. Given a much more abundant clone one base away, this may be a read error. The V call is TRBV12-3 or TRBV12-4, the J call TRBJ1-1, with TRBD1 matching 9 bases. This CDR3 is 13 amino acids long. After removal of 4 bases from V and 8 bases from J, the junction contained 5 bases not matched to a gene. The CDR3 nucleotides read TGTGCCAGCAGTTCGGACAGGGGAGAGGAAGCTTTCTTT. It specifies CASSSDRGEEAFF.

This clonotype was recorded at least ten times. The chain uses TRBV12-3 or TRBV12-4 and TRBJ1-2; no clear D. This CDR3 region has 14 residues. The V end lost 5 bases, the J end lost 8 bases, and 18 bases lay between the germline ends. The chain's CDR3 is CASSPNRKAGGYTF. For the CDR3, the DNA is TGTGCCAGCAGTCCCAATCGAAAGGCCGGGGGCTACACCTTC.

This clonotype showed up many times. The V and J genes are TRBV27 and TRBJ1-5, with TRBD1 as a possible D gene (5 bases). The germline gives CDR1 MNHEY, CDR2 SMNVEV (reference sequence). V was pared by 5 bases and J by 10 bases, with 21 bases between. The length of the CDR3 is 15 residues. CDR3 region: CASSPHGNRDSPQHF. The CDR3 DNA is TGTGCCAGCAGTCCCCACGGAAACCGGGACTCACCCCAGCATTTT.

This clonotype has ten or more counts. This chain links TRBV28 with TRBJ1-2; D is perhaps TRBD1 (5 bases). The CDR3 spans 14 residues. V shed 0 bases and J shed 9 bases, with 14 bases lying between them. Germline CDR1 MDHEN, CDR2 SYDVKM. This CDR3 reads CASSLWGERGSYTF. The CDR3 DNA is TGTGCCAGCAGTTTATGGGGGGAAAGGGGAAGCTACACCTTC.

This clonotype was recorded many times. The CDR3 nucleotides are TGTGCCAGCACCACCAACAGGGGTAGAGGCTACACCTTC. It codes for CASTTNRGRGYTF. The chain links TRBV12-3 or TRBV12-4 to TRBJ1-2, with 7 bases lining up with TRBD1. Unmatched junction bases numbered 10, after V lost 7 bases and J lost 8 bases. This CDR3 has 13 residues.

Remarks on this clonotype: Its ends do not fully match the called genes, so a read error is possible. This chain connects TRBV12-3 or TRBV12-4 to TRBJ2-5; D might be TRBD1 (5 bases). This CDR3 comprises 13 residues. CDR3 sequence (DNA): TGTTCCAGCTGTGCAGGGCCGGTCGAGACCCAGTACTTC. It codes for CSSCAGPVETQYF.

The sample holds many counts of this clonotype. The chain couples TRBV9 to TRBJ1-5; 7 bases fit TRBD1. Germline V CDR1 and CDR2: SGDLS, YYNGEE. This CDR3 region has 14 residues. Germline trimming cut 0 bases from V and 7 bases from J; bases unmatched to any gene: 4. The CDR3 is CASSVAGGGQPQHF. In nucleotides, the CDR3 is TGTGCCAGCAGCGTAGCAGGGGGGGGACAGCCCCAGCATTTT.

V is TRBV28 and J is TRBJ1-4; D is unclear. Between the trimmed V and J ends, which lost 8 bases and 4 bases, there was a span of 17 bases. Germline V gene data show CDR1 as MDHEN and CDR2 as SYDVKM. The CDR3 covers 15 residues. CDR3 sequence reads: CASSAPGLGNEKLFF. The DNA for the CDR3 is TGTGCCAGCTCCGCCCCTGGTCTGGGTAATGAAAAACTGTTTTTT. The full variable domain, in which reference TRBV28 and TRBJ1-4 provide the parts outside the CDR3, is DVKVTQSSRYLVKRTGEKVFLECVQDMDHENMFWYRQDPGLGLRLIYFSYDVKMKEKGDIPEGYSVSREKKERFSLILESASTNQTSMYLCASSAPGLGNEKLFFGSGTQLSVL.

At least ten counts were recorded for this clonotype. V usage is TRBV10-3 and J usage is TRBJ1-2, with TRBD1 matching over 9 bases. Per the germline V gene, CDR1 is ENHRY and CDR2 is SYGVKD. This CDR3 has 14 residues. V lost 4 bases and J lost 5; bases outside the gene matches: 5. The CDR3 coding sequence is TGTGCCATCAGTGGTCAACAGGGGGCGTATGGCTACACCTTC. This translates into CAISGQQGAYGYTF.